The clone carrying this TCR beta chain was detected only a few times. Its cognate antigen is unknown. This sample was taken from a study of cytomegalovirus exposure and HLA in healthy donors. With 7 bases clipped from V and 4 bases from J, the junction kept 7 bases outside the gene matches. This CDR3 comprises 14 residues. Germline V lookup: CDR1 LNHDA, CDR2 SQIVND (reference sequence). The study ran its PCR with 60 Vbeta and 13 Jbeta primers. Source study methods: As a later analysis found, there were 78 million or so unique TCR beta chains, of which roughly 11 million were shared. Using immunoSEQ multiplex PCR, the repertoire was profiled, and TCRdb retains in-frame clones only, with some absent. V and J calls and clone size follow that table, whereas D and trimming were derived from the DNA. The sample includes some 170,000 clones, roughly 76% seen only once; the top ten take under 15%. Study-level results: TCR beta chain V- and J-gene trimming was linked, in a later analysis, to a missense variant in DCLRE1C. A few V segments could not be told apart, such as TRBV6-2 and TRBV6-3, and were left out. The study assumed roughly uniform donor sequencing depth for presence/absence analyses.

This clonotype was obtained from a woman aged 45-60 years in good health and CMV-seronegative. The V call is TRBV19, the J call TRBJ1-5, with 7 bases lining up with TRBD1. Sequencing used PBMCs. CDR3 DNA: TGTGCCAGTAATGGCAGGGGGTGGAATCAGCCCCAGCATTTT. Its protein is CASNGRGWNQPQHF.